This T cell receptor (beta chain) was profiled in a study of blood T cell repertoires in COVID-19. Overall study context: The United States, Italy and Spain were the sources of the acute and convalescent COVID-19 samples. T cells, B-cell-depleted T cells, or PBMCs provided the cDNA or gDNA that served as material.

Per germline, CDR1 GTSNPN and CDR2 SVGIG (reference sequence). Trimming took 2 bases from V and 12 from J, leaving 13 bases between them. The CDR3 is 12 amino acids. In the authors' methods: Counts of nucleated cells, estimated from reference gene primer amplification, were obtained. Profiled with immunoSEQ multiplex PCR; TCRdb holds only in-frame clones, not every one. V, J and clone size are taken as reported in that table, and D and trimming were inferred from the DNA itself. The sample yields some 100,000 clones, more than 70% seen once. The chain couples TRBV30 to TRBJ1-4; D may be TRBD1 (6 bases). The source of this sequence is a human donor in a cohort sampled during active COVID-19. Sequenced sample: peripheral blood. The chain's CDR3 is CAWSPFDRQLFF. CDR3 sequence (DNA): TGTGCCTGGAGTCCCTTCGACAGGCAACTGTTTTTT.